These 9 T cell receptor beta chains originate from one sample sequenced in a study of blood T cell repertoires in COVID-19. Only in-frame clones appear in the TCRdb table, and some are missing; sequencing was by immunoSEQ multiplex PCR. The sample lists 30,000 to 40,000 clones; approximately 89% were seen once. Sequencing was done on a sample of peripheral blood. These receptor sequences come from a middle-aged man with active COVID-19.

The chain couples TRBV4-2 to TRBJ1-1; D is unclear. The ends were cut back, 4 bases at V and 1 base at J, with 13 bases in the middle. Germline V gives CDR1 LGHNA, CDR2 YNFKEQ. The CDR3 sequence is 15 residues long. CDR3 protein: CASSPLTWPNTEAFF. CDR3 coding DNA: TGTGCCAGCAGCCCTCTGACATGGCCGAACACTGAAGCTTTCTTT.

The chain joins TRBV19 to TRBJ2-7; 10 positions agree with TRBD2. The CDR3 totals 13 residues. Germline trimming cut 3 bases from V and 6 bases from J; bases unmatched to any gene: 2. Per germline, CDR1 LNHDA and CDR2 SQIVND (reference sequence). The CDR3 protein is CASSMLAGGEQYF. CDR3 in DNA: TGTGCCAGTAGTATGTTAGCGGGGGGCGAGCAGTACTTC.

CDR3 sequence reads: CAIKASGSESTDTQYF. CDR3 nucleotides: TGTGCCATCAAGGCTAGCGGGAGCGAAAGCACAGATACGCAGTATTTT. The V and J genes are TRBV10-3 and TRBJ2-3, with 10 bases lining up with TRBD2. This CDR3 spans 16 amino acids. Germline V CDR1 and CDR2: ENHRY, SYGVKD. V was pared by 7 bases and J by 0 bases, with 7 bases of the junction left unmatched.

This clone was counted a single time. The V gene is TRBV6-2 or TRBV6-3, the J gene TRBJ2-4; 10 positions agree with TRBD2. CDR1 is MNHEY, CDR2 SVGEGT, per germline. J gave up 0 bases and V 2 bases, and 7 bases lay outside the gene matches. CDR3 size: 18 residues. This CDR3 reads CASSYGGSGGLAKNIQYF. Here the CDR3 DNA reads TGTGCCAGCAGTTACGGTGGTAGCGGGGGGTTAGCCAAAAACATTCAGTACTTC.

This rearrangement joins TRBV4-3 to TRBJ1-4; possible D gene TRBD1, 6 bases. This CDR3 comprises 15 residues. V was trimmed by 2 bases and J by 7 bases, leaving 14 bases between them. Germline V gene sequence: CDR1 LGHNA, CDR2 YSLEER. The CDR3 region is CASSQITGMFEKLFF. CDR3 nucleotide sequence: TGCGCCAGCAGCCAAATAACAGGGATGTTTGAAAAACTGTTTTTT.

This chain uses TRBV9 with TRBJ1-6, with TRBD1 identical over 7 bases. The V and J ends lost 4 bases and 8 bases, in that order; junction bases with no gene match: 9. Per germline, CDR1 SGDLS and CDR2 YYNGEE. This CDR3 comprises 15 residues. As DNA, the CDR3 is TGTGCCAGCAGCACCCGGACAGGAGGGGATTCACCCCTCCACTTT. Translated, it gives CASSTRTGGDSPLHF.

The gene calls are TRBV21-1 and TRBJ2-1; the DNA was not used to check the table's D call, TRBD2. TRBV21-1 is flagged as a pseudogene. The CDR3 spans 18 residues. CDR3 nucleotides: TGTGCCAGCAGCAAACTTAGGACTGGAGAATACCGTTACAATGAGCAGTTCTTC. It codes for CASSKLRTGEYRYNEQFF.

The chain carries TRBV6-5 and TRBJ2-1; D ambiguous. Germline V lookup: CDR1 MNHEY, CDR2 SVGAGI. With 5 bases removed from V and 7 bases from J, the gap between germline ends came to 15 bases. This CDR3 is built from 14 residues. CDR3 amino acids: CASSKTGEANEQFF. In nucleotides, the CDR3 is TGTGCCAGCAGTAAGACTGGCGAGGCGAATGAGCAGTTCTTC.

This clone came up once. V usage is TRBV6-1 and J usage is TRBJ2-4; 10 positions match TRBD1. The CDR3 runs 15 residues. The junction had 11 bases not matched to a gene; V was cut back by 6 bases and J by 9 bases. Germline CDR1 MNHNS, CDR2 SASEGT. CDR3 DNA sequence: TGTGCCAGCAGCTACCTCCCCGGGACAGGGGCCATTCAGTACTTC. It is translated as CASSYLPGTGAIQYF.